A selection of T cell receptor beta chains follows, all from one sample in a study of blood T cell repertoires in COVID-19. TCRdb keeps only in-frame clones here, not all; method: immunoSEQ multiplex PCR. The sample carries 200,000 to 300,000 clones, more than 80% recorded once. Sequencing was performed on peripheral blood. The source of these receptors is a woman aged 40 to 49 with acute or convalescent COVID-19. CDR3s include the opening cysteine and the closing phenylalanine or tryptophan. The order of the fields is CDR3 protein, CDR3 DNA, J gene, V gene, clone size, D gene. A D gene is named only where the DNA matches it firmly. Part of the rows lack a size; the others show once, few, many or a class for expanded clones.

cdr3_aa: CASSTRDRYNEQFF
cdr3_nt: TGTGCCAGCAGCACCCGGGACAGATACAATGAGCAGTTCTTC
j_call: TRBJ2-1
v_call: TRBV9
clone_size: NA
d_call: TRBD1

cdr3_aa: CASFRGQGTEAFF
cdr3_nt: TGCGCCAGCTTTAGGGGACAGGGGACTGAAGCTTTCTTT
j_call: TRBJ1-1
v_call: TRBV5-1
clone_size: NA
d_call: TRBD1

cdr3_aa: CASSSGTGYLNTEAFF
cdr3_nt: TGTGCCAGCAGTTCCGGGACAGGGTATCTGAACACTGAAGCTTTCTTT
j_call: TRBJ1-1
v_call: TRBV27
clone_size: once
d_call: TRBD1

cdr3_aa: CASTGSGGLGDTQYF
cdr3_nt: TGCGCCAGCACCGGTAGCGGGGGGCTTGGGGATACGCAGTATTTT
j_call: TRBJ2-3
v_call: TRBV5-1
clone_size: NA
d_call: TRBD2

cdr3_aa: CASSLGGYGYTF
cdr3_nt: TGTGCCAGCAGTTTGGGGGGCTATGGCTACACCTTC
j_call: TRBJ1-2
v_call: TRBV28
clone_size: NA
d_call: NA

cdr3_aa: CASSQVGGYYGYTF
cdr3_nt: TGTGCCAGCAGCCAAGTAGGGGGTTACTATGGCTACACCTTC
j_call: TRBJ1-2
v_call: TRBV3-1/TRBV3-2
clone_size: NA
d_call: NA

cdr3_aa: CASSPLTGATNEKLFF
cdr3_nt: TGTGCCAGCAGCCCCCTCACAGGGGCAACTAATGAAAAACTGTTTTTT
j_call: TRBJ1-4
v_call: TRBV3-1/TRBV3-2
clone_size: NA
d_call: TRBD1

cdr3_aa: CATSSPRGGARGTEAFF
cdr3_nt: TGTGCCACCAGCAGCCCTAGGGGGGGGGCGCGGGGCACTGAAGCTTTCTTT
j_call: TRBJ1-1
v_call: TRBV15
clone_size: NA
d_call: NA

cdr3_aa: CASSDSGSGGAGEQFF
cdr3_nt: TGTGCCAGCAGTGACTCCGGCAGCGGGGGGGCGGGTGAGCAGTTCTTC
j_call: TRBJ2-1
v_call: TRBV6-4
clone_size: NA
d_call: TRBD2

cdr3_aa: CASSLGQDTIYF
cdr3_nt: TGTGCCAGCAGCCTCGGACAGGACACCATATATTTT
j_call: TRBJ1-3
v_call: TRBV9
clone_size: NA
d_call: TRBD1

cdr3_aa: CASSDFSGTNYGYTF
cdr3_nt: TGTGCCAGCAGTGACTTCTCCGGGACAAACTATGGCTACACCTTC
j_call: TRBJ1-2
v_call: TRBV2
clone_size: NA
d_call: NA

cdr3_aa: CASSARQGADTQYF
cdr3_nt: TGTGCCAGCAGCGCCCGACAGGGGGCGGATACGCAGTATTTT
j_call: TRBJ2-3
v_call: TRBV9
clone_size: NA
d_call: TRBD1

cdr3_aa: CASSQDGSYNEQFF
cdr3_nt: TGCGCCAGCAGCCAAGACGGGTCGTACAATGAGCAGTTCTTC
j_call: TRBJ2-1
v_call: TRBV4-1
clone_size: NA
d_call: NA

cdr3_aa: CASSPAGWGYTF
cdr3_nt: TGTGCCAGCAGTCCCGCGGGTTGGGGCTACACCTTC
j_call: TRBJ1-2
v_call: TRBV2
clone_size: NA
d_call: NA

cdr3_aa: CASSLQAGLYNEQFF
cdr3_nt: TGTGCCAGCAGCTTACAGGCAGGGCTATACAATGAGCAGTTCTTC
j_call: TRBJ2-1
v_call: TRBV7-6
clone_size: NA
d_call: NA

cdr3_aa: CASSPWENYRDYPEGTQYF
cdr3_nt: TGTGCCAGTAGTCCATGGGAGAATTACCGGGACTACCCAGAAGGGACCCAGTACTTC
j_call: TRBJ2-5
v_call: TRBV19
clone_size: NA
d_call: TRBD2

cdr3_aa: CASSRRDSPGPGNTIYF
cdr3_nt: TGTGCCAGCAGCCGCAGGGACTCCCCGGGCCCTGGAAACACCATATATTTT
j_call: TRBJ1-3
v_call: TRBV7-8
clone_size: once
d_call: NA

cdr3_aa: CASSSGGTSNQPQHF
cdr3_nt: TGTGCCAGCAGCTCGGGAGGGACCAGCAATCAGCCCCAGCATTTT
j_call: TRBJ1-5
v_call: TRBV6-6
clone_size: NA
d_call: NA

cdr3_aa: CASRQRRVFF
cdr3_nt: TGTGCCAGTAGACAGCGGAGGGTTTTCTTT
j_call: TRBJ1-1
v_call: TRBV12-3/TRBV12-4
clone_size: NA
d_call: NA

cdr3_aa: CASRRGQITTNEKLFF
cdr3_nt: TGTGCCAGCAGACGCGGACAGATAACAACTAATGAAAAACTGTTTTTT
j_call: TRBJ1-4
v_call: TRBV6-6
clone_size: NA
d_call: NA

cdr3_aa: CASSVATRPQGRGEQFF
cdr3_nt: TGTGCCAGCAGCGTAGCTACGAGGCCCCAGGGCAGGGGTGAGCAGTTCTTC
j_call: TRBJ2-1
v_call: TRBV9
clone_size: NA
d_call: NA

cdr3_aa: CASKFGSDYSNQPQHF
cdr3_nt: TGTGCCAGTAAATTTGGGTCAGACTATAGCAATCAGCCCCAGCATTTT
j_call: TRBJ1-5
v_call: TRBV19
clone_size: NA
d_call: NA

cdr3_aa: CASSQATGAEAFF
cdr3_nt: TGCGCCAGCAGCCAGGCTACGGGTGCTGAAGCTTTCTTT
j_call: TRBJ1-1
v_call: TRBV4-1
clone_size: NA
d_call: NA

cdr3_aa: CASSVRGGPSTDTQYF
cdr3_nt: TGTGCCAGCAGCGTACGGGGGGGGCCCAGCACAGATACGCAGTATTTT
j_call: TRBJ2-3
v_call: TRBV9
clone_size: NA
d_call: TRBD2

cdr3_aa: CASSRGPLIGEQSNQPQHF
cdr3_nt: TGCGCCAGCAGCCGAGGACCCCTTATTGGGGAGCAAAGCAATCAGCCCCAGCATTTT
j_call: TRBJ1-5
v_call: TRBV4-1
clone_size: NA
d_call: NA

cdr3_aa: CSVFGGGNRNTEAFF
cdr3_nt: TGCAGCGTTTTCGGTGGAGGGAACCGTAACACTGAAGCTTTCTTT
j_call: TRBJ1-1
v_call: TRBV29-1
clone_size: many
d_call: NA

cdr3_aa: CASRGGQAGNEQFF
cdr3_nt: TGTGCCAGCAGGGGTGGACAGGCGGGCAATGAGCAGTTCTTC
j_call: TRBJ2-1
v_call: TRBV2
clone_size: NA
d_call: TRBD1

cdr3_aa: CASSELQVTEAFF
cdr3_nt: TGTGCCAGCAGTGAATTACAGGTCACTGAAGCTTTCTTT
j_call: TRBJ1-1
v_call: TRBV27
clone_size: NA
d_call: NA

cdr3_aa: CASWGGGSTDTQYF
cdr3_nt: TGCGCCAGCTGGGGTGGGGGGAGCACAGATACGCAGTATTTT
j_call: TRBJ2-3
v_call: TRBV10-1
clone_size: NA
d_call: NA

cdr3_aa: CASSAGYNNQPQHF
cdr3_nt: TGTGCCAGCAGCGCGGGATACAACAATCAGCCCCAGCATTTT
j_call: TRBJ1-5
v_call: TRBV2
clone_size: NA
d_call: NA

cdr3_aa: CASSVGDTEAFF
cdr3_nt: TGTGCCAGTAGTGTCGGGGACACTGAAGCTTTCTTT
j_call: TRBJ1-1
v_call: TRBV19
clone_size: NA
d_call: NA

cdr3_aa: CASSLGGRTDTQYF
cdr3_nt: TGTGCCAGCAGCTTAGGGGGCCGTACAGATACGCAGTATTTT
j_call: TRBJ2-3
v_call: TRBV13
clone_size: NA
d_call: NA

cdr3_aa: CAWSVMGSTREPQHF
cdr3_nt: TGTGCCTGGAGTGTTATGGGGTCAACGCGGGAGCCCCAGCATTTT
j_call: TRBJ1-5
v_call: TRBV30
clone_size: NA
d_call: NA

cdr3_aa: CASPRGGSPGAEAFF
cdr3_nt: TGTGCCAGCCCTCGGGGGGGATCCCCGGGCGCTGAAGCTTTCTTT
j_call: TRBJ1-1
v_call: TRBV11-2
clone_size: NA
d_call: NA

cdr3_aa: CSVGLAGGRETQYF
cdr3_nt: TGCAGCGTCGGACTAGCGGGGGGGCGGGAGACCCAGTACTTC
j_call: TRBJ2-5
v_call: TRBV29-1
clone_size: NA
d_call: TRBD2

cdr3_aa: CASIRDTRDEQFF
cdr3_nt: TGTGCCAGCATTCGGGACACCCGGGATGAGCAGTTCTTC
j_call: TRBJ2-1
v_call: TRBV2
clone_size: NA
d_call: NA

cdr3_aa: CASSVSGRETQYF
cdr3_nt: TGTGCCAGCAGCGTCTCCGGGAGGGAGACCCAGTACTTC
j_call: TRBJ2-5
v_call: TRBV9
clone_size: NA
d_call: TRBD2

cdr3_aa: CASRSAGRAEAFF
cdr3_nt: TGTGCCAGCAGATCCGCGGGGCGGGCTGAAGCTTTCTTT
j_call: TRBJ1-1
v_call: TRBV5-5
clone_size: NA
d_call: NA

cdr3_aa: CASSYSKLGEGYGYTF
cdr3_nt: TGTGCCAGCAGTTACTCGAAACTGGGGGAGGGCTATGGCTACACCTTC
j_call: TRBJ1-2
v_call: TRBV6-6
clone_size: NA
d_call: NA

cdr3_aa: CATSDGRTMNTEAFF
cdr3_nt: TGTGCCACCAGCGATGGGAGGACTATGAACACTGAAGCTTTCTTT
j_call: TRBJ1-1
v_call: TRBV24-1
clone_size: NA
d_call: NA

cdr3_aa: CASSPNSQDYGYTF
cdr3_nt: TGTGCCAGCTCACCAAACTCACAGGACTATGGCTACACCTTC
j_call: TRBJ1-2
v_call: TRBV18
clone_size: NA
d_call: NA

cdr3_aa: CASSQVLGLAGAQTGELFF
cdr3_nt: TGTGCCAGCAGCCAAGTTTTGGGACTAGCGGGGGCCCAAACCGGGGAGCTGTTTTTT
j_call: TRBJ2-2
v_call: TRBV4-2
clone_size: NA
d_call: TRBD2

cdr3_aa: CAWSVGGMDTGELFF
cdr3_nt: TGTGCCTGGAGTGTAGGGGGTATGGACACCGGGGAGCTGTTTTTT
j_call: TRBJ2-2
v_call: TRBV30
clone_size: NA
d_call: NA

cdr3_aa: CASSLIPGNEKLFF
cdr3_nt: TGCGCCAGCAGCTTAATCCCCGGGAATGAAAAACTGTTTTTT
j_call: TRBJ1-4
v_call: TRBV5-1
clone_size: NA
d_call: NA

cdr3_aa: CASRPLRDNEQFF
cdr3_nt: TGTGCCAGCAGGCCTTTGAGGGACAATGAGCAGTTCTTC
j_call: TRBJ2-1
v_call: TRBV2
clone_size: NA
d_call: NA

cdr3_aa: CAISGGPGDTGELFF
cdr3_nt: TGTGCCATCAGTGGGGGGCCAGGGGACACCGGGGAGCTGTTTTTT
j_call: TRBJ2-2
v_call: TRBV10-3
clone_size: NA
d_call: NA

cdr3_aa: CANTDPNTEAFF
cdr3_nt: TGTGCCAACACCGATCCGAACACTGAAGCTTTCTTT
j_call: TRBJ1-1
v_call: TRBV6-5
clone_size: NA
d_call: NA

cdr3_aa: CASSSDGSRGEANYGYTF
cdr3_nt: TGTGCCAGCAGTTCCGATGGAAGCAGGGGGGAAGCTAACTATGGCTACACCTTC
j_call: TRBJ1-2
v_call: TRBV11-2
clone_size: NA
d_call: TRBD1

cdr3_aa: CASRTQGGSEQFF
cdr3_nt: TGTGCCAGCAGGACACAGGGAGGGAGTGAGCAGTTCTTC
j_call: TRBJ2-1
v_call: TRBV6-5
clone_size: NA
d_call: NA

cdr3_aa: CASSQDRGGETQYF
cdr3_nt: TGTGCCAGCAGCCAAGATAGGGGAGGAGAGACCCAGTACTTC
j_call: TRBJ2-5
v_call: TRBV3-1/TRBV3-2
clone_size: once
d_call: NA

cdr3_aa: CASSSRGTGGINEQFF
cdr3_nt: TGTGCCAGCAGCTCCCGCGGGACAGGGGGCATAAATGAGCAGTTCTTC
j_call: TRBJ2-1
v_call: TRBV11-3
clone_size: NA
d_call: TRBD1

cdr3_aa: CASRTSGVVDTQYF
cdr3_nt: TGCGCCAGCAGGACCTCAGGCGTAGTAGATACGCAGTATTTT
j_call: TRBJ2-3
v_call: TRBV10-2
clone_size: NA
d_call: NA

cdr3_aa: CASSPNEGTGGFF
cdr3_nt: TGTGCCAGCTCACCAAACGAGGGGACAGGGGGTTTCTTC
j_call: TRBJ2-1
v_call: TRBV18
clone_size: NA
d_call: TRBD1

cdr3_aa: CASSPTGTPYNEQFF
cdr3_nt: TGTGCCAGCAGTCCGACAGGGACCCCGTACAATGAGCAGTTCTTC
j_call: TRBJ2-1
v_call: TRBV9
clone_size: NA
d_call: TRBD1

cdr3_aa: CASSVGVARGTEAFF
cdr3_nt: TGTGCCAGCAGCGTAGGAGTAGCCAGGGGTACTGAAGCTTTCTTT
j_call: TRBJ1-1
v_call: TRBV9
clone_size: once
d_call: NA

cdr3_aa: CAWSAPLNSGNTIYF
cdr3_nt: TGTGCCTGGAGTGCACCCCTAAACTCTGGAAACACCATATATTTT
j_call: TRBJ1-3
v_call: TRBV30
clone_size: NA
d_call: NA